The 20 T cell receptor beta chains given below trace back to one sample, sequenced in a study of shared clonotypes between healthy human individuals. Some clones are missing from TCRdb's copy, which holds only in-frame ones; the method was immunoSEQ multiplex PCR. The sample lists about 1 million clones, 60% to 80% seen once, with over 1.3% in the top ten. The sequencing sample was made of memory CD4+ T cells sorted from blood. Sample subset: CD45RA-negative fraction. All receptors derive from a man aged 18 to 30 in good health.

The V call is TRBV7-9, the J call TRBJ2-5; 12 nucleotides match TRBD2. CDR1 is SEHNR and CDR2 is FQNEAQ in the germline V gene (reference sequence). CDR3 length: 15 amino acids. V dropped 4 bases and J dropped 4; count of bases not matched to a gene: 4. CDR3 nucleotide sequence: TGTGCCAGCAGCTCCAGACTAGCGGGGGTAGAGACCCAGTACTTC. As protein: CASSSRLAGVETQYF.

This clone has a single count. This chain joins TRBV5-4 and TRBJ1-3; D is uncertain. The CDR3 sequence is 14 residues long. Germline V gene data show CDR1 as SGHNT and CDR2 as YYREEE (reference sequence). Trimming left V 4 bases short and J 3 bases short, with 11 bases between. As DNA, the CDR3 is TGTGCCAGCAGCCCCGGCGGGTTTGGAAACACCATATATTTT. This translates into CASSPGGFGNTIYF.

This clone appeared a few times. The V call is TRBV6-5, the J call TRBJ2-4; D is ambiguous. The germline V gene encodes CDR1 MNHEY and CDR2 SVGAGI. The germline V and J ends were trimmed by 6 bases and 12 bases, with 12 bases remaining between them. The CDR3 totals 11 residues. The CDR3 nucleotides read TGTGCCAGCAGCCAGCTAGGGAATCAGTACTTC. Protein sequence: CASSQLGNQYF.

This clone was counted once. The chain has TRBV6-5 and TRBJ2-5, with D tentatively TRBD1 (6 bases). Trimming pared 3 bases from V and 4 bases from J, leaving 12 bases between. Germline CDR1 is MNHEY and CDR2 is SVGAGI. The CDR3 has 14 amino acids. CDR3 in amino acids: CASSYWGRGETQYF. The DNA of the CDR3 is TGTGCCAGCAGTTATTGGGGGCGCGGAGAGACCCAGTACTTC.

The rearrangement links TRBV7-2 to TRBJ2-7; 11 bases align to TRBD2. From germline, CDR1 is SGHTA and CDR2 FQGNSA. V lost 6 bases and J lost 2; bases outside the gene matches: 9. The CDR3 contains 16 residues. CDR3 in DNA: TGTGCCAGCAGTTCTCCCGGGACTAGCGGACCCTACGAGCAGTACTTC. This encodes CASSSPGTSGPYEQYF.

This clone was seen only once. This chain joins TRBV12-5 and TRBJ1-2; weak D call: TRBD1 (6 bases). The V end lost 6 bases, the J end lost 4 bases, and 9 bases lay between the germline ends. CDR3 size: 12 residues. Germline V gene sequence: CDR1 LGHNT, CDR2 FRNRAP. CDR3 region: CASGTDSYGYTF. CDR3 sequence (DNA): TGTGCTAGTGGCACGGACAGCTATGGCTACACCTTC.

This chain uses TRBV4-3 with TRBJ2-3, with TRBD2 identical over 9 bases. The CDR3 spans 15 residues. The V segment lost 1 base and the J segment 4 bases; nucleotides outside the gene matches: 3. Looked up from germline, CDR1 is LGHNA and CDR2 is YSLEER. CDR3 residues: CASSQGTSEADTQYF. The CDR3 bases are TGCGCCAGCAGCCAAGGGACTAGCGAAGCAGATACGCAGTATTTT.

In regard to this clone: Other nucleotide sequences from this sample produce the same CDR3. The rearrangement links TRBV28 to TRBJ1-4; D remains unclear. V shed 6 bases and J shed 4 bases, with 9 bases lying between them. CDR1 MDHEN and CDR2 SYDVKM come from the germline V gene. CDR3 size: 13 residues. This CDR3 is CASRGGSNEKLFF. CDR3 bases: TGTGCCAGCAGAGGAGGGAGTAATGAAAAACTGTTTTTT.

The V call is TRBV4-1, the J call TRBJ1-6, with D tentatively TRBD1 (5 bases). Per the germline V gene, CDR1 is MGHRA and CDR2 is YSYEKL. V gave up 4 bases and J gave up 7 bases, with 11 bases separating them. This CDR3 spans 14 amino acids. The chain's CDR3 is CASSLTSGNSPLHF. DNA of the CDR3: TGCGCCAGCAGCCTGACATCAGGGAATTCACCCCTCCACTTT.

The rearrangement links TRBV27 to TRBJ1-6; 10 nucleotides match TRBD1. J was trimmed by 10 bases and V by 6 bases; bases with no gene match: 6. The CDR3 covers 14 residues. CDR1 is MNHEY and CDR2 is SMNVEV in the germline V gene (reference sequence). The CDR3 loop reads CASRRWGQGSPLHF. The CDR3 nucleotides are TGTGCCAGCAGACGATGGGGACAGGGGTCACCCCTCCACTTT.

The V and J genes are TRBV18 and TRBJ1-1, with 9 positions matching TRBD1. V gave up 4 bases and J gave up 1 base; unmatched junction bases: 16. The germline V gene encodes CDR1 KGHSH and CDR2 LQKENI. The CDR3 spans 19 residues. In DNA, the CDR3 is TGTGCCAGCTCACTCCGGGACAGGGACCTTGGAACCCAGAACACTGAAGCTTTCTTT. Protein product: CASSLRDRDLGTQNTEAFF.

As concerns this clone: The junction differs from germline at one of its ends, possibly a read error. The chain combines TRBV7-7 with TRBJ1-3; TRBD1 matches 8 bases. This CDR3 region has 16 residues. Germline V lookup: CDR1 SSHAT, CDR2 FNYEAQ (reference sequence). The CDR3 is CASSLIRQGCGNTIYF. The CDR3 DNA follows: TGTGCTAGCAGCTTAATAAGACAGGGGTGCGGAAACACCATATATTTT.

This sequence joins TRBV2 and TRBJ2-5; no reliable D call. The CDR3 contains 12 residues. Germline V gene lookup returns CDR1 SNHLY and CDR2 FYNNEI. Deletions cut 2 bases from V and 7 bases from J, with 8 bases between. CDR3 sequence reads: CASSESRVTQYF. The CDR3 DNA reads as TGTGCCAGCAGTGAAAGTCGTGTGACCCAGTACTTC.

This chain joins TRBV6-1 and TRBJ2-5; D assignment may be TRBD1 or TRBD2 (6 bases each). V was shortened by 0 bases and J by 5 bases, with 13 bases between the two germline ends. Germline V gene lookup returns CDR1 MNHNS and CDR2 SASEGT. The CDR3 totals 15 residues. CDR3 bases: TGTGCCAGCAGTGAAGCGCTTCGGGGGCTGGAGACCCAGTACTTC. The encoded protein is CASSEALRGLETQYF.

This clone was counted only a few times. CDR3 sequence: CATSRDDISNQPQHF. CDR3 sequence (DNA): TGTGCCACCAGCAGAGATGATATAAGCAATCAGCCCCAGCATTTT. J is TRBJ1-5 and V is TRBV15; no clear D. This CDR3 is built from 15 residues. Trimming took 0 bases from V and 1 from J, leaving 7 bases between them. Germline CDR1 is LNHNV and CDR2 is YYDKDF (reference sequence).

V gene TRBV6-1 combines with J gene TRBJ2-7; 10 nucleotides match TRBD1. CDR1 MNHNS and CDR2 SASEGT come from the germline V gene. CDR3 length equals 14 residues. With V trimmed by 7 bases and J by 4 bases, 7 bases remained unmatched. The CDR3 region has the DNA TGTGCCAGCACCAAGGGGACAGGGGTTTACGAGCAGTACTTC. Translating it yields CASTKGTGVYEQYF.

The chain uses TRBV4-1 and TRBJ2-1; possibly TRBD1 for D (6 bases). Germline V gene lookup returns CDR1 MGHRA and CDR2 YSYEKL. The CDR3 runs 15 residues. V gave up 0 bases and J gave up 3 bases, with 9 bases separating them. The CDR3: CASSQDSGHYNEQFF. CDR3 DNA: TGCGCCAGCAGCCAAGATTCGGGACACTACAATGAGCAGTTCTTC.

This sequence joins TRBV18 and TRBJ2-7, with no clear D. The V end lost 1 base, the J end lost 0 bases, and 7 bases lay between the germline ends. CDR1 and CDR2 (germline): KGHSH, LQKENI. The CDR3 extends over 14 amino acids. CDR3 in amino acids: CASSPRSDSYEQYF. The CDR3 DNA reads TGTGCCAGCTCACCACGTTCGGACTCCTACGAGCAGTACTTC. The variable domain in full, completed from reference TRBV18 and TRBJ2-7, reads NAGVMQNPRHLVRRRGQEARLRCSPMKGHSHVYWYRQLPEEGLKFMVYLQKENIIDESGMPKERFSAEFPKEGPSILRIQQVVRGDSAAYFCASSPRSDSYEQYFGPGTRLTVT.

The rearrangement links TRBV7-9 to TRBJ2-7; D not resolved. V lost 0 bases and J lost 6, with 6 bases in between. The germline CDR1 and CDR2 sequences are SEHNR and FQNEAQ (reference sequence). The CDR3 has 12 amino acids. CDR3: CASSLASGEQYF. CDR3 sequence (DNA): TGTGCCAGCAGCTTAGCTTCGGGCGAGCAGTACTTC.

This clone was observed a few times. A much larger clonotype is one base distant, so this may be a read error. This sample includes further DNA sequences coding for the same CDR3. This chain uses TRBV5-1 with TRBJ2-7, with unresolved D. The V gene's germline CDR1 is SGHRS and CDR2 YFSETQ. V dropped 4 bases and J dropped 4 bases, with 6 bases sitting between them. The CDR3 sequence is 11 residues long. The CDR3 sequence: CASSASYEQYF. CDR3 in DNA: TGCGCCAGCAGCGCCTCTTACGAGCAGTACTTC. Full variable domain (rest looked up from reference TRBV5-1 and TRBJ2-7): KAGVTQTPRYLIKTRGQQVTLSCSPISGHRSVSWYQQTPGQGLQFLFEYFSETQRNKGNFPGRFSGRQFSNSRSEMNVSTLELGDSALYLCASSASYEQYFGPGTRLTVT.